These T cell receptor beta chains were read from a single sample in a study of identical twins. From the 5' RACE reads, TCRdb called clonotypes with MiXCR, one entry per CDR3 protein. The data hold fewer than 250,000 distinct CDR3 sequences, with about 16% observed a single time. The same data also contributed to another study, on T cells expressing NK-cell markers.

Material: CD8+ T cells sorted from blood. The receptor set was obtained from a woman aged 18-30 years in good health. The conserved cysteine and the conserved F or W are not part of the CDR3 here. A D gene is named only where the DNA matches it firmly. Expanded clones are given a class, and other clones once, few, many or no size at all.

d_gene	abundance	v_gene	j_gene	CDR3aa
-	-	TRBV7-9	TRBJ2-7	ASSLLPRSYEQY
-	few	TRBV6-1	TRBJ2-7	ASNGRAQNSYEQY
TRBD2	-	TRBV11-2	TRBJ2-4	ASSFPGREGPGPSKNIQY
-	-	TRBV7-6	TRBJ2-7	ASSLGAGSGVGEQY
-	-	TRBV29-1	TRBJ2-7	SVIPGTESYEQY
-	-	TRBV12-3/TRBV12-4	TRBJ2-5	ASSPQTVKETQY
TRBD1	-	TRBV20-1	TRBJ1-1	SARRTGTSEAF
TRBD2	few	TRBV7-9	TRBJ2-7	ASTQLAGVGEQY
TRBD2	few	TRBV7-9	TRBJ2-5	ASSLPRTSETQY
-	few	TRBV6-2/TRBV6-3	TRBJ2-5	ASNTRRAEVGETQY
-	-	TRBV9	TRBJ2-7	ASSVAGGVSYEQY
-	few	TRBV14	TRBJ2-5	ASSLTGTSETQY
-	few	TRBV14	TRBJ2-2	ASSQAFGTQSRELF
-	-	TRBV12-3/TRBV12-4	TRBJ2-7	ASSSEGDSGGREQY
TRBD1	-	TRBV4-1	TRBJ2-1	ASSQVRDRDEQF
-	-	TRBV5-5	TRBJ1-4	ASSFTPERNEKLF
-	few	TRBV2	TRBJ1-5	AGGTRSNQPQH
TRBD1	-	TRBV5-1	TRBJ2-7	ASSGPGQGAYEQY
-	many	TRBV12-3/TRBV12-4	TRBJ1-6	ASSPLGSPLH
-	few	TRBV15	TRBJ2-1	ATSNTDNEQF
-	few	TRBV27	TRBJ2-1	ASSLPGDLNEQF
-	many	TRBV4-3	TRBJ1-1	ASSLYGNTEAF
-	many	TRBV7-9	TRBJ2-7	ASSLELTSPEQY
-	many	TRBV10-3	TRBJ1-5	AISVGGNQPQH
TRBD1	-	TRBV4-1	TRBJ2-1	ASSQEIQGGEQF
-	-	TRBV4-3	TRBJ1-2	ASSQSQGLSGGYT
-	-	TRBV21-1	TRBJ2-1	ASSRPLGDEQF
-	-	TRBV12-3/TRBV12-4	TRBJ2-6	ASSQETGANVLT
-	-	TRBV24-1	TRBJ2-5	ATRRGSETQY
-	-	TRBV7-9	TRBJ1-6	ASSPDRRDSPLH
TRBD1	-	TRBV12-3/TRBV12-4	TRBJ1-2	ASSQTGLGGYT
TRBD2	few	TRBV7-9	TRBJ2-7	ASSFVGGRGYYEQY
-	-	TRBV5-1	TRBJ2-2	ASSLFGRRDPTGELF
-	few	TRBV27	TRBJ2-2	ASSFGDNTGELF
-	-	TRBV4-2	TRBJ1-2	ASSQDNGGYT
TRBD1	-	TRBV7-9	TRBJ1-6	ASSSKDRGLHSPLH
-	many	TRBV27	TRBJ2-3	ASSFLAARGTDTQY
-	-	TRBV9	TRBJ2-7	ASSVAGQTYEQY
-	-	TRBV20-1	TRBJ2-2	SATARRYTGELF
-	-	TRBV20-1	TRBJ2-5	SAREQGSGETQY
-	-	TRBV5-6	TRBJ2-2	ASSQRTKNTGELF
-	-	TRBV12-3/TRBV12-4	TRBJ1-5	ASSGYSNQPQH
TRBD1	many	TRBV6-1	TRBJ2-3	ASSGGQGATDTQY
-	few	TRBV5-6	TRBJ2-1	ASTPGHPDNEQF
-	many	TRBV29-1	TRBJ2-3	SVVYRSTDTQY
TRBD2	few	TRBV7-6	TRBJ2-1	ASSFGTSGSRSYNEQF
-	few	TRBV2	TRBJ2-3	ASSDPLTDTQY
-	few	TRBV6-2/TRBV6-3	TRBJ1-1	ASSYSGVGAEAF